The sequence of this TCR beta chain was determined in a study of T-cell memory formation after mild COVID-19. The overall study: TCR clusters were mostly donor specific. Study conclusions and caveats: CD4+ bias marked clones expanding day 15 to 37, unlike balanced contracting clones. Clones which contracted sat mainly in CM and EM if CD4+, and in EMRA if CD8+.

This CDR3 comprises 16 residues. V lost 1 base and J 0 bases, leaving 11 bases between the germline ends. From germline, CDR1 is ENHRY and CDR2 SYGVKD. Concerning this clonotype: The target antigen is unknown.

A 5'RACE reaction primed in the constant segment made cDNA libraries of TCR alpha and TCR beta, and these carried sample barcodes and UMIs. TCRdb redid the calling of the 5' RACE reads with MiXCR, one entry per CDR3 protein. Among 260,000 or so distinct CDR3 sequences listed, roughly 17% were seen once. The chain uses TRBV10-3 and TRBJ2-3; TRBD1 might be the D (6 bases). This TCR came from a man aged 18 to 35 who had mild COVID-19 (a few samples of this study predate the infection). Cell type and time point are not known. Sample: PBMCs or a T cell subset sorted from them (not recorded which). The CDR3 reads CAISEFVGASTDTQYF. DNA for the CDR3: TGTGCCATCAGTGAGTTTGTGGGGGCTAGCACAGATACGCAGTATTTT.